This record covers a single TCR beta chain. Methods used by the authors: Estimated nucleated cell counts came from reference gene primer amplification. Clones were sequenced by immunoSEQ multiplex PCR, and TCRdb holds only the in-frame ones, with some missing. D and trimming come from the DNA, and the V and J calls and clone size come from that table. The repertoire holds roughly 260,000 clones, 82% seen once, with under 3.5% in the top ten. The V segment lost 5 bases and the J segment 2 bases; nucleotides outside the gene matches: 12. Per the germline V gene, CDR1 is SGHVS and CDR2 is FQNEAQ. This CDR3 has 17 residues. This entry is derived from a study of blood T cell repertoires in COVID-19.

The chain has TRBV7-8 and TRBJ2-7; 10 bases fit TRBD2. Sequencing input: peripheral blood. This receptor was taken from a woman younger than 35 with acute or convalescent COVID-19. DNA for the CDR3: TGTGCCAGCAGCCTTAGGCCCCCTAGCGGGAGTACCTACGAGCAGTACTTC. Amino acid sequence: CASSLRPPSGSTYEQYF. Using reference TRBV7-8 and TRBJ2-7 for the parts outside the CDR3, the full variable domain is GAGVSQSPRYKVAKRGQDVALRCDPISGHVSLFWYQQALGQGPEFLTYFQNEAQLDKSGLPSDRFFAERPEGSVSTLKIQRTQQEDSAVYLCASSLRPPSGSTYEQYFGPGTRLTVT.